A selection of T cell receptor beta chains follows, all from one sample in a study of T cell repertoires in cytomegalovirus infection. In TCRdb, the reads were re-called with MiXCR into one record per CDR3 protein. The sample has approximately 400,000 distinct CDR3 sequences; approximately 32% are singletons. What was sequenced was PBMCs. The receptors stem from a human donor in good health (CMV status not recorded). Some clones in this sample may be carry-over from other donors' samples. The CDR3 runs from the conserved cysteine through the conserved F or W. The order of the fields is CDR3 protein, CDR3 DNA, V gene, clone size, D gene, J gene. A D gene is named only where the DNA matches it firmly. Size is stated for part of the rows, as once, few or many counts, or as a class when the clone is expanded.

CASSNGTTPPEAFF	TGCGCCAGCAGCAACGGGACTACCCCACCCGAAGCTTTCTTT	TRBV5-1	-	-	TRBJ1-1
CASSVPTGGSNEKLFF	TGTGCCAGCAGCGTACCGACAGGGGGCAGTAATGAAAAACTGTTTTTT	TRBV7-8	-	TRBD1	TRBJ1-4
CASSPRTENEKLFF	TGTGCCAGCAGCCCTCGGACAGAAAATGAAAAACTGTTTTTT	TRBV7-6	few	-	TRBJ1-4
CAATGDRGYEQYF	TGTGCCGCCACCGGGGACAGGGGGTACGAGCAGTACTTC	TRBV2	-	TRBD1	TRBJ2-7
CASKQGGNQPQHF	TGTGCCAGTAAGCAGGGCGGGAATCAGCCCCAGCATTTT	TRBV19	many	-	TRBJ1-5
CASKSEDNTLHF	TGTGCCAGCAAGAGTGAAGACAACACCCTCCACTTT	TRBV6-1	few	-	TRBJ1-6
CASTSHTAAGDEKLFF	TGTGCCAGCACTTCCCATACTGCCGCCGGGGATGAAAAACTGTTTTTT	TRBV28	many	-	TRBJ1-4
CASSLGARTSGGNTGELFF	TGTGCCAGCAGCTTGGGGGCCCGGACTAGCGGGGGAAACACCGGGGAGCTGTTTTTT	TRBV5-4	-	TRBD2	TRBJ2-2
CAISPGGDTEAFF	TGTGCCATTAGTCCAGGGGGCGACACTGAAGCTTTCTTT	TRBV19	-	TRBD1	TRBJ1-1
CSASGGTEAFF	TGCAGTGCGAGTGGGGGGACTGAAGCTTTCTTT	TRBV20-1	-	-	TRBJ1-1
CSSGRENTEAFF	TGCAGCAGCGGACGGGAGAACACTGAAGCTTTCTTT	TRBV29-1	-	-	TRBJ1-1
CASSYSPSGGGYEQYF	TGTGCCAGCAGTTACTCGCCTAGCGGGGGTGGTTACGAGCAGTACTTC	TRBV6-5	-	TRBD2	TRBJ2-7
CASSSRRQYEAFF	TGTGCCAGCAGTTCCCGACGACAATATGAAGCTTTCTTT	TRBV12-3/TRBV12-4	-	-	TRBJ1-1
CASNLGGRVEKNIQYF	TGTGCCAGCAACCTGGGGGGTAGGGTGGAGAAAAACATTCAGTACTTC	TRBV6-2/TRBV6-3	few	-	TRBJ2-4
CASSFPPARGTKNIQYF	TGTGCCAGCAGCTTTCCACCCGCGAGGGGAACCAAAAACATTCAGTACTTC	TRBV5-6	few	-	TRBJ2-4
CSVEWNGDQETQYF	TGCAGCGTTGAATGGAACGGGGATCAAGAGACCCAGTACTTC	TRBV29-1	-	-	TRBJ2-5
CASSVTTWAGYGYTF	TGCGCCAGCAGCGTAACGACATGGGCGGGCTATGGCTACACCTTC	TRBV5-1	-	-	TRBJ1-2
CASSPGTGINSPLHF	TGTGCCAGCAGCCCGGGGACAGGGATCAATTCACCCCTCCACTTT	TRBV7-2	many	TRBD1	TRBJ1-6
CASSAGTGAEQYF	TGTGCCAGCTCAGCCGGGACAGGGGCCGAGCAGTACTTC	TRBV18	many	TRBD1	TRBJ2-7
CASSVVDRYNEQFF	TGTGCCAGCAGCGTTGTGGACAGGTACAATGAGCAGTTCTTC	TRBV9	few	TRBD1	TRBJ2-1
CASSSWTGESYTF	TGTGCCAGCAGCTCGTGGACAGGGGAGAGCTACACCTTC	TRBV7-3	many	TRBD1	TRBJ1-2
CASSAYQSGQGKGAFF	TGTGCCAGCAGTGCATATCAATCGGGACAGGGGAAAGGAGCTTTCTTT	TRBV25-1	-	TRBD1	TRBJ1-1
CASSPMGTPFPRELFF	TGCGCCAGCAGCCCGATGGGTACACCCTTCCCCCGGGAGCTGTTTTTT	TRBV4-3	-	-	TRBJ2-2
CASSPLSSYNEQFF	TGTGCCAGCAGCCCGTTGAGCTCCTACAATGAGCAGTTCTTC	TRBV5-5	-	-	TRBJ2-1
CASSSLAIQETQYF	TGTGCCAGCAGTTCTCTAGCCATTCAAGAGACCCAGTACTTC	TRBV27	many	-	TRBJ2-5
CASSLSPGAPERAFF	TGTGCCAGCAGTTTATCACCGGGAGCACCTGAAAGAGCTTTCTTT	TRBV27	few	-	TRBJ1-1
CAITDNYEQYF	TGTGCCATCACAGACAACTACGAGCAGTACTTC	TRBV10-3	-	-	TRBJ2-7
CASNRGGNSPLHF	TGTGCCAGCAACAGAGGGGGAAATTCACCCCTCCACTTT	TRBV14	-	-	TRBJ1-6
CASSLSAGGLNSPLHF	TGTGCCAGCAGCTTAAGCGCAGGGGGCCTTAATTCACCCCTCCACTTT	TRBV7-6	many	TRBD1	TRBJ1-6